This T cell receptor (beta chain) was retrieved from a study of T cells in Graves' hyperthyroidism and ophthalmopathy. There are a few counts of this clonotype. There were TCR beta CDR3 regions amplified from RNA transcripts. Carried out on the TCR CDR3, a first-round RT-PCR used the HTBI primer set. TCRdb re-analysed the multiplex PCR reads in MiXCR, keeping a single row per CDR3 protein. This sample has around 580,000 distinct CDR3 sequences; approximately 16% occur once, and the top ten carry around 18%. Per the germline V gene, CDR1 is DFQATT and CDR2 is SNEGSKA (reference sequence). The CDR3 is made up of 16 amino acids. The trim removed 3 bases at V and 1 base at J, leaving 9 bases unmatched.

The sequence was collected from a woman aged 18 to 35 with Graves' hyperthyroidism. Sequencing used blood. The chain recombines TRBV20-1 with TRBJ2-5, with TRBD2 matching 9 bases. As DNA, the CDR3 is TGCAGTGCTAGGAGGAGGAGAGCGGGGGGCCAAGAGACCCAGTACTTC. The encoded protein is CSARRRRAGGQETQYF.